A few counts support the clone carrying this T cell receptor beta chain. CDR1 and CDR2 from the germline V gene are DFQATT and SNEGSKA (reference sequence). The CDR3 loop spans 14 amino acids. Germline trimming cut 5 bases from V and 7 bases from J; bases unmatched to any gene: 11. The sample is drawn from a study of blood T cells in healthy people across ages. Then a second PCR, running roughly 6 to 11 cycles, was carried out with a sample-barcoded 5' primer and a J-beta primer mix. In TCRdb, the 5' RACE reads were re-called with MiXCR into one record per CDR3 protein. The sample consists of 800,000 or so distinct CDR3 sequences, 46% of them appearing once.

Material: blood. The genes are TRBV20-1 and TRBJ2-5; 9 positions match TRBD2. The TCR comes from a man of 80 years or more in good health. CDR3 DNA sequence: TGCAGTGCTCCTCCGGCGGGAGGGCCGTTGACCCAGTACTTC. As protein: CSAPPAGGPLTQYF.